Each of the 27 T cell receptor beta chains below was sequenced from the same sample in a study of T cell responses to AZD1222 COVID-19 vaccine. Here immunoSEQ multiplex PCR was the method, and the copy in TCRdb shows in-frame clones only, minus some. The sample includes about 160,000 clones, roughly nine tenths of them seen just once. This specimen was peripheral blood, taken on day 0 of AZD1222 vaccination. Receptors were obtained from an adult in good health.

The chain links TRBV9 to TRBJ2-2; the D gene is possibly TRBD1 (5 bases). Trimming stripped 0 bases from V and 1 base from J, with 10 bases between. This CDR3 contains 16 residues. From germline, CDR1 is SGDLS and CDR2 YYNGEE. CDR3 sequence (DNA): TGTGCCAGCAGCGTAGCCTCCGACAGGAACACCGGGGAGCTGTTTTTT. It encodes CASSVASDRNTGELFF.

V is TRBV9 and J is TRBJ1-1; 9 bases map to TRBD1. The germline V gene has CDR1 SGDLS and CDR2 YYNGEE. The CDR3 has 15 amino acids. Trimming at V came to 3 bases and at J to 3 bases, leaving 6 bases not matched to a gene. CDR3 sequence (DNA): TGTGCCAGCAGCGCCGGGACAGGGTTTCACACTGAAGCTTTCTTT. Translating gives CASSAGTGFHTEAFF.

Written as DNA, the CDR3 is TGTGCCAGCACCTCTTTAGGTGGGGAGGAGGAGGGCTACACCTTC. Protein sequence: CASTSLGGEEEGYTF. This chain joins TRBV28 and TRBJ1-2, with D hard to call. The germline gives CDR1 MDHEN, CDR2 SYDVKM. The CDR3 extends over 15 amino acids. V was cut by 7 bases and J by 8 bases, with 23 bases left in between.

The chain is built from TRBV20-1 and TRBJ2-5, with 14 bases matching TRBD2. Germline V gene sequence: CDR1 DFQATT, CDR2 SNEGSKA (reference sequence). J gave up 2 bases and V 3 bases, and 11 bases lay outside the gene matches. This CDR3 comprises 18 residues. The CDR3 region is CSASETSGRAGAQETQYF. The CDR3 region has the DNA TGCAGTGCTAGTGAGACTAGCGGGAGGGCGGGGGCACAAGAGACCCAGTACTTC.

This chain connects TRBV19 to TRBJ1-5; no firm D call. The CDR3 contains 15 residues. V was clipped by 4 bases and J by 3 bases, with 13 bases between them. Per germline, CDR1 LNHDA and CDR2 SQIVND (reference sequence). The DNA of the CDR3 is TGTGCCAGTAGTAAAGTCGGGCAGCTCAATCAGCCCCAGCATTTT. Translated: CASSKVGQLNQPQHF. The variable domain in full, with the rest retrieved from reference TRBV19 and TRBJ1-5, is DGGITQSPKYLFRKEGQNVTLSCEQNLNHDAMYWYRQDPGQGLRLIYYSQIVNDFQKGDIAEGYSVSREKKESFPLTVTSAQKNPTAFYLCASSKVGQLNQPQHFGDGTRLSIL.

The chain joins TRBV19 to TRBJ1-6, with 7 bases aligning to TRBD1. The V segment lost 5 bases and the J segment 6 bases; nucleotides outside the gene matches: 7. The CDR3 runs 15 residues. The germline gives CDR1 LNHDA, CDR2 SQIVND (reference sequence). CDR3 nucleotides: TGTGCCAGTAGTCGTACAGGGGATCTTAATTCACCCCTCCACTTT. Translation: CASSRTGDLNSPLHF.

The chain has TRBV2 and TRBJ2-7; D is ambiguous. The CDR3 spans 12 residues. CDR1 SNHLY and CDR2 FYNNEI come from the germline V gene. V dropped 5 bases and J dropped 0 bases, with 5 bases sitting between them. The CDR3 DNA is TGTGCCAGCAGTTTAAGCTCCTACGAGCAGTACTTC. Protein product: CASSLSSYEQYF.

This clone has a single count. This chain joins TRBV19 and TRBJ1-2, with 7 bases that match TRBD1. This CDR3 is built from 12 residues. Per the germline V gene, CDR1 is LNHDA and CDR2 is SQIVND (reference sequence). V dropped 9 bases and J dropped 5; count of bases not matched to a gene: 6. The CDR3: CASGQAGYGYTF. In DNA, the CDR3 is TGTGCCAGCGGACAGGCCGGATATGGCTACACCTTC.

V and J are TRBV6-5 and TRBJ2-7, with D hard to call. The CDR3 contains 14 residues. The germline V gene encodes CDR1 MNHEY and CDR2 SVGAGI. V dropped 6 bases and J dropped 3 bases, with 15 bases sitting between them. The CDR3: CASRSSYGDYEQYF. For the CDR3, the DNA is TGTGCCAGCAGATCGTCGTACGGAGACTACGAGCAGTACTTC.

The chain couples TRBV30 to TRBJ2-7; D is perhaps TRBD1 (5 bases). V was clipped by 1 base and J by 6 bases, with 13 bases between them. The CDR3 extends over 13 amino acids. Per germline, CDR1 GTSNPN and CDR2 SVGIG (reference sequence). The CDR3 protein is CAWSEGVSGEQYF. CDR3 coding DNA: TGTGCCTGGAGTGAAGGGGTATCGGGCGAGCAGTACTTC.

V usage is TRBV5-1 and J usage is TRBJ1-1; tentatively, D is TRBD1 (6 bases). This CDR3 comprises 14 residues. V lost 0 bases and J lost 1, with 7 bases in between. CDR1 and CDR2 from the germline V gene are SGHRS and YFSETQ. The CDR3 DNA sequence: TGCGCCAGCAGCTTGGAGGGACAGAACACTGAAGCTTTCTTT. This translates into CASSLEGQNTEAFF.

V usage is TRBV5-4 and J usage is TRBJ2-7; a possible D gene is TRBD1 (5 bases). Looked up from germline, CDR1 is SGHNT and CDR2 is YYREEE (reference sequence). The CDR3 length is 15 residues. The V end was cut by 2 bases, the J end by 0 bases, with 12 bases between. Here the CDR3 DNA reads TGTGCCAGCAGCTTAGACAGATCCAGCTCCTACGAGCAGTACTTC. Protein product: CASSLDRSSSYEQYF.

V usage is TRBV10-2 and J usage is TRBJ2-7; possible D gene TRBD1, 6 bases. This CDR3 region has 13 residues. Germline V gene lookup returns CDR1 WSHSY and CDR2 SAAADI. Trimming shortened V by 3 bases and J by 5 bases, and 11 bases separated the two germline ends. The CDR3, as DNA: TGCGCCAGCAGTGAAGCAGGGGAAAACGAGCAGTACTTC. Amino acid sequence: CASSEAGENEQYF.

In nucleotides, the CDR3 is TGTGCCAGCAGCTTATCCGGACAGGGCGGCACTGAAGCTTTCTTT. The encoded protein is CASSLSGQGGTEAFF. The J gene is TRBJ1-1, the V gene TRBV7-2, with 8 bases lining up with TRBD1. With 2 bases clipped from V and 4 bases from J, the junction kept 6 bases outside the gene matches. Germline V CDR1 and CDR2: SGHTA, FQGNSA. The CDR3 totals 15 residues.

V is TRBV4-3 and J is TRBJ1-1; D is uncertain. The germline gives CDR1 LGHNA, CDR2 YSLEER. CDR3 length: 15 amino acids. V was cut by 0 bases and J by 1 base, with 9 bases left in between. The CDR3 protein is CASSQEGRKNTEAFF. CDR3 DNA sequence: TGCGCCAGCAGCCAAGAAGGACGCAAGAACACTGAAGCTTTCTTT.

The chain joins TRBV2 to TRBJ1-5; 8 positions agree with TRBD1. CDR3 length equals 16 residues. The V and J ends lost 4 bases and 1 base, in that order; junction bases with no gene match: 6. Germline lookup yields CDR1 SNHLY and CDR2 FYNNEI. DNA of the CDR3: TGTGCCAGCAGTGGGGGACAGGCGGAAAGCAATCAGCCCCAGCATTTT. Translating gives CASSGGQAESNQPQHF.

The V and J genes are TRBV27 and TRBJ1-2, with 9 nucleotides matching TRBD1. The V segment lost 2 bases and the J segment 2 bases; nucleotides outside the gene matches: 3. This CDR3 has 15 residues. From germline, CDR1 is MNHEY and CDR2 SMNVEV (reference sequence). Here the CDR3 DNA reads TGTGCCAGCAGTTTAGCCGGGACAGGGAACTATGGCTACACCTTC. Encoded protein: CASSLAGTGNYGYTF.

CDR3 protein: CASSPADLVTGNTIYF. The CDR3 region has the DNA TGTGCCAGCAGTCCGGCGGACCTGGTTACTGGAAACACCATATATTTT. The chain joins TRBV27 to TRBJ1-3, with D unclear. The CDR3 has 16 residues. Germline assignment: CDR1 MNHEY and CDR2 SMNVEV (reference sequence). Trimming took 5 bases from V and 2 from J, leaving 16 bases between them.

The V call is TRBV14, the J call TRBJ1-2; no firm D call. CDR1 SGHDN and CDR2 FVKESK come from the germline V gene. The CDR3 is 15 amino acids. Trimming removed 1 base at V and 5 bases at J, with 14 bases between. CDR3 nucleotide sequence: TGTGCCAGCAGCCAAGCGAGGACTTCTGGATATGGCTACACCTTC. Translating it yields CASSQARTSGYGYTF.

The chain has TRBV3-1 (or the pseudogene TRBV3-2) and TRBJ1-1, with TRBD1 as a possible D gene (5 bases). The V gene lost 2 bases and the J gene lost 4 bases, with 11 bases spanning the gap. The germline V gene has CDR1 LGHDT and CDR2 YNNKEL (reference sequence). The CDR3 is 14 residues long. The CDR3 bases are TGTGCCAGCAGCCAATTGGGGGGTGCCACTGAAGCTTTCTTT. Translation: CASSQLGGATEAFF.

This chain uses TRBV5-1 with TRBJ2-7, with D possibly matching TRBD1 (5 bases). CDR3 length: 15 amino acids. Trimming took off 0 bases at V and 2 bases at J, with 12 bases between the two ends. Germline V gene data show CDR1 as SGHRS and CDR2 as YFSETQ. For the CDR3, the DNA is TGCGCCAGCAGCTTGGATGTAGGGGCTGCCTACGAGCAGTACTTC. Amino acids: CASSLDVGAAYEQYF. The whole variable domain, filled in from reference TRBV5-1 and TRBJ2-7, reads KAGVTQTPRYLIKTRGQQVTLSCSPISGHRSVSWYQQTPGQGLQFLFEYFSETQRNKGNFPGRFSGRQFSNSRSEMNVSTLELGDSALYLCASSLDVGAAYEQYFGPGTRLTVT.

Here the CDR3 DNA reads TGTGCCAGCTCACCTTCGGGACACCAACAGCCCCAGCATTTT. Protein: CASSPSGHQQPQHF. The rearrangement uses TRBV18 and TRBJ1-5, with a tentative D call TRBD1 (6 bases). CDR1 is KGHSH, CDR2 LQKENI, per germline. This CDR3 contains 14 residues. V was trimmed by 3 bases and J by 7 bases, leaving 13 bases between them.

This chain joins TRBV2 and TRBJ1-1; 7 bases map to TRBD1. This CDR3 region has 16 residues. Germline CDR1 and CDR2: SNHLY and FYNNEI. V was clipped by 4 bases and J by 3 bases; unmatched bases: 11. The CDR3 is CASSGGQTFIYTEAFF. CDR3 nucleotides: TGTGCCAGCAGTGGGGGACAGACTTTCATCTACACTGAAGCTTTCTTT. The whole variable domain, remainder taken from reference TRBV2 and TRBJ1-1, is EPEVTQTPSHQVTQMGQEVILRCVPISNHLYFYWYRQILGQKVEFLVSFYNNEISEKSEIFDDQFSVERPDGSNFTLKIRSTKLEDSAMYFCASSGGQTFIYTEAFFGQGTRLTVV.

The V call is TRBV12-3 or TRBV12-4, the J call TRBJ2-7; D uncertain. Deletions cut 3 bases from V and 3 bases from J, with 6 bases between. This CDR3 comprises 12 residues. Here the CDR3 DNA reads TGTGCCAGCAGTTTTCGGCTCTACGAGCAGTACTTC. Translating gives CASSFRLYEQYF.

The chain carries TRBV3-1 (or the pseudogene TRBV3-2) and TRBJ1-3; tentatively, D is TRBD1 (6 bases). The V end lost 4 bases, the J end lost 4 bases, and 14 bases lay between the germline ends. This CDR3 spans 15 amino acids. The germline V gene encodes CDR1 LGHDT and CDR2 YNNKEL (reference sequence). Here the CDR3 DNA reads TGTGCCAGCAGCCCTTTTGGGGGGCAAGGAAACACCATATATTTT. It is translated as CASSPFGGQGNTIYF.

This chain connects TRBV25-1 to TRBJ1-2, with D hard to call. The CDR3 has 12 residues. V was trimmed by 1 base and J by 8 bases, leaving 8 bases between them. Germline V gene data show CDR1 as MGHDK and CDR2 as SYGVNS. In DNA, the CDR3 is TGTGCCAGCAGTGAATCCCTTCACGGCTACACCTTC. Its translation is CASSESLHGYTF.

The chain employs TRBV6-1 and TRBJ1-6, with no clear D. CDR1 and CDR2 (germline): MNHNS, SASEGT. The V gene lost 2 bases and the J gene lost 8 bases, with 7 bases spanning the gap. The CDR3 contains 13 residues. CDR3 protein: CASSESWDSPLHF. In nucleotides, the CDR3 is TGTGCCAGCAGTGAATCATGGGATTCACCCCTCCACTTT.